The TCR beta chain described here comes from a study of blood T cell repertoires in COVID-19. Study as a whole: The samples span acute and convalescent COVID-19 from the United States, Italy and Spain.

This table comes from immunoSEQ multiplex PCR, and its TCRdb copy is limited to in-frame clones, with some not included. The sample lists around 43,000 clones; about nine tenths were seen once. From germline, CDR1 is SGHVS and CDR2 FNYEAQ. The CDR3 loop spans 17 amino acids. V was clipped by 1 base and J by 2 bases; unmatched bases: 8. The chain uses TRBV7-6 and TRBJ2-3; 8 bases are a match to TRBD1. The specimen was peripheral blood. The receptor was isolated from a man in his fifties with active COVID-19. CDR3 protein: CASSLVAGGRTTDTQYF. In nucleotides, the CDR3 is TGTGCCAGCAGCTTAGTGGCAGGGGGCCGTACCACAGATACGCAGTATTTT. The full variable domain, completed using reference TRBV7-6 and TRBJ2-3, is GAGVSQSPRYKVTKRGQDVALRCDPISGHVSLYWYRQALGQGPEFLTYFNYEAQQDKSGLPNDRFSAERPEGSISTLTIQRTEQRDSAMYRCASSLVAGGRTTDTQYFGPGTRLTVL.